The 3 T cell receptor beta chains listed next were all sequenced from one sample in a study of T cell responses to AZD1222 COVID-19 vaccine (dated by TCRdb to 2020 to 2022). What the time point label conveys for this sample: baseline before first vaccination. The library was generated by the immunoSEQ multiplex PCR assay. TCRdb re-hosts the immuneACCESS table, in-frame sequences only. Its copies lack some clones; in the studies checked, an unresolved V gene accounts for under half of them, and the cause for the rest is not known. The table for this sample lists more than 100,000 clones; about 91% of them were counted only once. The top ten clonotypes cover less than 6% of the sample. The sample consisted of peripheral blood, taken on day 0 of AZD1222 vaccination. The receptors here all came from an adult in good health.

The chain combines TRBV7-8 with TRBJ1-2; D is uncertain. The CDR3 runs to 12 residues. V lost 5 bases and J lost 7, with 11 bases in between. Germline loops: CDR1 SGHVS, CDR2 FQNEAQ. The CDR3 nucleotides read TGTGCCAGCAGCCCGAATCTCTCTGGCTACACCTTC. It specifies CASSPNLSGYTF.

The chain is built from TRBV4-3 and TRBJ1-1; no definite D call. The CDR3 consists of 14 residues. Trimming cost V 4 bases and J 4 bases, with 13 bases left between them. The germline CDR1 and CDR2 sequences are LGHNA and YSLEER. The DNA of the CDR3 is TGCGCCAGCAGCCGCAATTCAGGTAGCACTGAAGCTTTCTTT. Its protein is CASSRNSGSTEAFF.

J is TRBJ2-2 and V is TRBV6-5, with D uncertain. V was pared by 7 bases and J by 5 bases, with 11 bases between. Germline CDR1 reads MNHEY; CDR2 reads SVGAGI. The CDR3 runs 13 residues. The CDR3 region has the DNA TGTGCCAGCACCGACCTAGTTACCGGGGAGCTGTTTTTT. Encoded protein: CASTDLVTGELFF.